This TCR beta chain was retrieved from a study of cytotoxic CD8 clonotypes in ibrutinib-treated CLL. Study context: Following a median about eleven months of treatment, with a range of 6 to 36, response samples were taken.

TCRdb keeps only in-frame clones here, not all; method: immunoSEQ multiplex PCR. This sample has fewer than 100,000 clones, with just over 85% found just once. Germline lookup yields CDR1 LNHDA and CDR2 SQIVND (reference sequence). Germline trimming cut 1 base from V and 2 bases from J; bases unmatched to any gene: 9. The CDR3 totals 17 residues. The receptor was isolated from a human donor with chronic lymphocytic leukemia. The material was PBMCs, obtained before ibrutinib treatment. This chain uses TRBV19 with TRBJ2-7; 9 bases fit TRBD2. CDR3 DNA: TGTGCCAGTAGTATAGCTCTAGCTAGCGGGATTGCCTACGAGCAGTACTTC. It is translated as CASSIALASGIAYEQYF.